This T cell receptor (beta chain) was sequenced in a study of blood T cell repertoires in COVID-19. Overall study: Sample material is recorded as cDNA or gDNA derived from T cells, B-cell-depleted T cells, or PBMCs.

The data were produced by immunoSEQ multiplex PCR, yet TCRdb's version contains in-frame clones alone and is incomplete. This table holds more than 150,000 clones, 80% found once. All enrollees were about 18 to 100 years old and from fewer than 25 US areas. Within the 2 weeks before study entry, each person in the exposed group met a COVID-19 case. The CDR3 totals 14 residues. Germline V gene data show CDR1 as SGHVS and CDR2 as FQNEAQ. As for this clone: At one end the junction does not follow the germline gene, possibly because of a read error.

Sample: PBMCs or T cells enriched from blood (not recorded which). This receptor was taken from a man aged 55-75 years who had been exposed to COVID-19. The chain joins TRBV7-8 to TRBJ2-2; maybe TRBD2 (5 bases). CDR3 bases: TGTGCCAGCAGCCTAGCCTCCGGGACCGGGGAGCTGTTTTTT. Its translation is CASSLASGTGELFF. Variable domain in full (rest from reference TRBV7-8 and TRBJ2-2): GAGVSQSPRYKVAKRGQDVALRCDPISGHVSLFWYQQALGQGPEFLTYFQNEAQLDKSGLPSDRFFAERPEGSVSTLKIQRTQQEDSAVYLCASSLASGTGELFFGEGSRLTVL.